This TCR beta chain comes out of a study of OX40 agonist ivuxolimab in advanced cancers. Notes on the research overall: Ivuxolimab was a fully human IgG2 agonistic monoclonal antibody targeting the costimulatory receptor OX40 (CD134). The dose-escalation cohort was roughly 87% male with a mean age of about 65 years, ranging from 23 to 79. Peripheral TCRbeta sequencing aimed to test whether ivuxolimab altered TCR sequence diversity and caused clonal T-cell expansion. The paper covers the monotherapy dose-escalation part of the phase I ivuxolimab trial, which included N of about 50 patients. Patients were allowed to have had prior anti-PD-1, anti-PD-L1 or anti-CTLA-4 therapy, and approximately 37% of the dose-escalation patients had been treated with checkpoint inhibitors. Of the 50 to 55 patients in dose escalation, approximately 20 had hepatocellular carcinoma, around 15 had melanoma, 9 had renal cell carcinoma and 9 had head and neck cancer. Three dose-escalation patients achieved partial responses, one with hepatocellular carcinoma and two with cutaneous melanoma. Intravenous ivuxolimab was administered to patients every 2 weeks at six dose levels: 0.01, 0.1, 0.3, 1.5, 3 and 10 mg/kg.

To sequence the TCRbeta CDR3 region, genomic DNA was isolated from the sorted cells. TCRbeta CDR3 regions were sequenced using the immunoSEQ Assay. TCRdb limited this immuneACCESS table to in-frame rearrangements with V and J called. A share of clones is missing; checked studies link under half to unresolved V genes, and the rest is unexplained. Here the sample has roughly 67,000 clones; about 80% occur a single time. The leading ten clones occupy 5.5% of the sample. CDR1 and CDR2 are drawn from the germline V gene: SGHTA, FQGNSA. Trimming removed 5 bases from V and 4 bases from J, leaving 16 bases between the germline ends. The CDR3 measures 15 amino acids from cysteine to phenylalanine. Only the CDR3 portion is preserved as DNA: 45 bases, with reading frame beginning at the first base. As for this clone: It has no known antigen specificity. Within one base of it there is no much larger clone, and no base qualities were kept.

Patients with a history of autoimmune disease or receiving systemic immunosuppression were excluded from the trial. Peripheral blood for TCR sequencing was collected from all dose cohorts at baseline, on cycle 4 day 1, and on cycle 7 day 1. The samples were taken from a phase I, first-in-human, multicenter, open-label dose-escalation trial of ivuxolimab. Adults with locally advanced or metastatic melanoma, renal cell carcinoma, hepatocellular carcinoma or head and neck squamous cell carcinoma were enrolled in the trial. CD4+ and CD8+ T cells were sorted separately from peripheral blood before TCR sequencing. The full study reports these points: The antigen specificity of the peripheral T cells that underwent clonal expansion was not determined. Low levels of normalized T-cell clonal expansion were also seen in some patients who did not respond. On average, CD8+ T cells showed more expanded clones than CD4+ T cells after ivuxolimab. At doses of 0.1 to 3.0 mg/kg, clonal expansion of both CD4+ and CD8+ T cells in blood was seen between baseline and week 6. In partial responders in the 0.1-3.0 mg/kg groups, normalized peripheral clonal expansion was found to be among the lowest, especially among CD8+ T cells.

The sequencing here drew on CD4+ or CD8+ T cells sorted from blood, taken in a trial of the OX40 agonist ivuxolimab. The rearranged segments are TRBV7-2 and TRBJ2-3; the D gene is perhaps TRBD2, on 6 matching bases. The source is an adult with an advanced solid tumor such as melanoma, head and neck, liver or kidney cancer. The CDR3 in this case is CASSDPGLRADTQYF. The DNA sequence follows: TGTGCCAGCAGCGACCCGGGACTCAGAGCAGATACGCAGTATTTT. The CDR3, completed at both ends by the reference TRBV7-2 and TRBJ2-3 genes, gives the full variable domain GAGVSQSPSNKVTEKGKDVELRCDPISGHTALYWYRQSLGQGLEFLIYFQGNSAPDKSGLPSDRFSAERTGGSVSTLTIQRTQQEDSAVYLCASSDPGLRADTQYFGPGTRLTVL.